Included here is one TCR beta chain sequence, with context. Its antigen is still unknown. V lost 6 bases and J lost 8, with 11 bases in between. Per the germline V gene, CDR1 is DFQATT and CDR2 is SNEGSKA (reference sequence). CDR3 length equals 11 residues. The data belong to a study of T cell responses to AZD1222 COVID-19 vaccine. Study conclusions and caveats: Donors were chiefly white British, with a greater number of females, and clonal diversity was perhaps underestimated.

The protocol was immunoSEQ multiplex PCR, while the TCRdb copy is restricted to in-frame clones and leaves out a portion. The sample contains about 130,000 clones, more than 70% of which appear only once. The chain joins TRBV20-1 to TRBJ2-4; D might be TRBD1 (5 bases). Sample: peripheral blood, taken on day 0 of AZD1222 vaccination. The source of this sequence is an adult in good health. CDR3 sequence reads: CSASKGYIQYF. In DNA, the CDR3 is TGCAGTGCGAGTAAGGGGTACATTCAGTACTTC.